A selection of T cell receptor beta chains follows, all from one sample in a study of T cells expressing NK-cell markers. TCRdb derives one entry per CDR3 protein from the 5' RACE reads, leaving out DNA. The record lists around 470,000 distinct CDR3 sequences, of which the ten most abundant hold roughly 1.4%. The sequenced sample consisted of blood T cells: a sorted CD56 or NKG2C T cell subset, CD4+ or CD8+ T cells, or bulk PBMC T cells (not recorded which). The receptors come from a woman between 50 and 59 years old in good health. Each CDR3 is given with its conserved first and last residue.

j_call	v_call	cdr3_aa
TRBJ1-5	TRBV7-8	CASSFGGSMSGQPQHF
TRBJ1-5	TRBV6-2/TRBV6-3	CASRYLGQGFQPQHF
TRBJ2-3	TRBV10-1	CASTEGLTDTQYF
TRBJ2-1	TRBV13	CASSLGLWASGASKSNEQFF
TRBJ1-2	TRBV24-1	CATSAPLMIGGYGYTF
TRBJ2-1	TRBV7-9	CASSLVGGSGRAQNEQFF
TRBJ1-2	TRBV7-2	CASSLTGDRYGYTF
TRBJ1-5	TRBV10-1	CASMGNNQPQHF
TRBJ1-2	TRBV7-9	CASSLETGQDGYTF
TRBJ2-1	TRBV7-2	CASTRRITSGAPSYNEQFF
TRBJ2-1	TRBV18	CASSEGTGYNEQFF
TRBJ2-2	TRBV4-1	CASSHASATGELFF
TRBJ1-5	TRBV28	CASSSDRRGNQPQHF
TRBJ2-1	TRBV19	CATQAGSYNEQFF
TRBJ1-1	TRBV5-1	CASSPGLLGEAFF
TRBJ2-5	TRBV6-5	CASLGDTETQYF
TRBJ2-5	TRBV4-1	CASSQDGTSQETQYF
TRBJ2-5	TRBV7-2	CASTTGRARETQYF
TRBJ2-2	TRBV4-1	CASSPLRSGRTGELFF
TRBJ2-2	TRBV24-1	CATSDRQGGAGELFF
TRBJ2-2	TRBV10-3	CAIKGPTGELFF
TRBJ2-1	TRBV19	CASSIERVTSRVQFF
TRBJ1-3	TRBV14	CASSLSFVSGNTIYF
TRBJ2-7	TRBV6-5	CAAKASGSYEQYF
TRBJ2-1	TRBV7-9	CASSSWTGRGHNEQFF
TRBJ2-3	TRBV4-1	CASSQDGGLATDTQYF
TRBJ2-3	TRBV21-1	CASPLVDTQYF
TRBJ2-2	TRBV5-5	CASSLAWATGELFF
TRBJ1-1	TRBV5-4	CASSWEGGARSMNTEAFF
TRBJ2-1	TRBV15	CATSSSSGRLYEQFF
TRBJ2-1	TRBV3-1	CASSPRTGINEQFF
TRBJ2-6	TRBV6-5	CASSLGTAGANVLTF
TRBJ2-2	TRBV7-8	CASSVSGGMNTGELFF
TRBJ2-2	TRBV20-1	CSARVTSGGGRELFF
TRBJ2-3	TRBV12-1	CASSFEEAQYF
TRBJ2-7	TRBV20-1	CSARNREGRSEQYF
TRBJ2-3	TRBV4-1	CASSRMGRIGQGSDTQYF
TRBJ2-3	TRBV6-5	CASSYLGVYKDTQYF
TRBJ2-1	TRBV5-1	CASRPEGLVYNEQFF
TRBJ1-2	TRBV5-1	CASSEFTGGSGYTF
TRBJ2-5	TRBV14	CASSQRTSQETQYF
TRBJ2-2	TRBV5-1	CASSFAGGRNTGELFF
TRBJ2-6	TRBV10-3	CAIRGDSPSSGANVLTF
TRBJ2-1	TRBV12-3/TRBV12-4	CASSLALDSSNEQFF
TRBJ2-2	TRBV29-1	CSVASGSGAGELFF
TRBJ2-1	TRBV29-1	CSVGDGSNEQFF
TRBJ1-1	TRBV20-1	CSAALQGAEAFF
TRBJ2-1	TRBV2	CASPPTSGRAGNEQFF
TRBJ2-1	TRBV24-1	CATSVPSRGNNEQFF
TRBJ2-3	TRBV5-5	CASSKRGMSGVTDTQYF
TRBJ2-1	TRBV24-1	CATSLSSSSQFF
TRBJ2-3	TRBV12-3/TRBV12-4	CASVSLGVDTQYF
TRBJ2-3	TRBV29-1	CSVDGTGVHSTDTQYF